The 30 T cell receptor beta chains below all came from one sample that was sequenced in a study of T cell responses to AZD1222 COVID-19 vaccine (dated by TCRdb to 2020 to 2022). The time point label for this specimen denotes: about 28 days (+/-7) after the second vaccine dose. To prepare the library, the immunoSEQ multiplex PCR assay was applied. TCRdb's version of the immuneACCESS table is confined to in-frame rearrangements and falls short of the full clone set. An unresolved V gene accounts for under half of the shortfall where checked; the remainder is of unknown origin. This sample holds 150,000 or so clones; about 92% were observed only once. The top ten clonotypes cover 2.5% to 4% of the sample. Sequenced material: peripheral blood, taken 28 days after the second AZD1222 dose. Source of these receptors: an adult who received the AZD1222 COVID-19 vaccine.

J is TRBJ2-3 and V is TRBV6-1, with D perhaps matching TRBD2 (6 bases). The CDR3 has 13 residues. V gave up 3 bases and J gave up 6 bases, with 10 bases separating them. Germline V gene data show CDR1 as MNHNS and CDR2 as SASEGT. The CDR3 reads CASSEGGVDTQYF. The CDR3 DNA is TGTGCCAGCAGTGAGGGGGGTGTTGATACGCAGTATTTT.

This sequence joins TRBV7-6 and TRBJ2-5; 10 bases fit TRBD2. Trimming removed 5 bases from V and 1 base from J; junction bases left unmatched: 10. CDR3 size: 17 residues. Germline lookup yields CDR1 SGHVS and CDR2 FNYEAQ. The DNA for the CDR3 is TGTGCCAGCAGCCGATCCGATACTAGCGGGATCCAAGAGACCCAGTACTTC. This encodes CASSRSDTSGIQETQYF.

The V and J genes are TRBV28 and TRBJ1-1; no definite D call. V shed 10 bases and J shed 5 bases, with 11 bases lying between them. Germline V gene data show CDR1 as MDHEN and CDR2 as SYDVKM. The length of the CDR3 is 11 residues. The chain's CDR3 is CATTLGTEAFF. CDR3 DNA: TGTGCCACTACTCTGGGGACTGAAGCTTTCTTT.

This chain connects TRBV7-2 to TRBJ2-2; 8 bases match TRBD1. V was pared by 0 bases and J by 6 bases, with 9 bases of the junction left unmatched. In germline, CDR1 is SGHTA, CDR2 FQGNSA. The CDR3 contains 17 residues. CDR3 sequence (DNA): TGTGCCAGCAGCTTAGCTGGTCGTGGACAGGGCTCCGGGGAGCTGTTTTTT. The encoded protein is CASSLAGRGQGSGELFF.

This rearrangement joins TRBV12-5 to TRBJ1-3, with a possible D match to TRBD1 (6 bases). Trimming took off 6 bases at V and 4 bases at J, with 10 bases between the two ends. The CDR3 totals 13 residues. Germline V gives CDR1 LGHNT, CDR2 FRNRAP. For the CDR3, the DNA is TGTGCTAGTGGGACAGGCCCCGGAAACACCATATATTTT. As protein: CASGTGPGNTIYF.

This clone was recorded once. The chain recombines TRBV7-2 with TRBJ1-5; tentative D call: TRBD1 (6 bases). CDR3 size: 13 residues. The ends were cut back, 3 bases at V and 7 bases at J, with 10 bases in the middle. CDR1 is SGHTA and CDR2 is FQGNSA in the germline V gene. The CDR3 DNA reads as TGTGCCAGCAGCTTGTCGGGACAACAGCCCCAGCATTTT. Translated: CASSLSGQQPQHF.

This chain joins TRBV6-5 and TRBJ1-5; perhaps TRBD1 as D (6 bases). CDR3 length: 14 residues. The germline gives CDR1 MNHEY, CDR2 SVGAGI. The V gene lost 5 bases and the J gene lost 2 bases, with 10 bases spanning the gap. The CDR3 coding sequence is TGTGCCAGCAGTCTGGACAGTCGCAATCAGCCCCAGCATTTT. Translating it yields CASSLDSRNQPQHF.

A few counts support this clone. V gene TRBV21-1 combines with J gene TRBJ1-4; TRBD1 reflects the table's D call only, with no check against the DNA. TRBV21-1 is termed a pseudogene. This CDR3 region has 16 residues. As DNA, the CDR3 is TGTGCCAGCAGCAGCCGGACGGACAGGGCGAGTGAAAAACTGTTTTTT. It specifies CASSSRTDRASEKLFF.

In nucleotides, the CDR3 is TGTGCCAGCAGCCAATTCAATGAGCAGTTCTTC. Its translation: CASSQFNEQFF. V and J are TRBV6-5 and TRBJ2-1; D is unresolved. The germline V gene has CDR1 MNHEY and CDR2 SVGAGI. This CDR3 is built from 11 residues. V lost 6 bases and J lost 6, with 6 bases in between.

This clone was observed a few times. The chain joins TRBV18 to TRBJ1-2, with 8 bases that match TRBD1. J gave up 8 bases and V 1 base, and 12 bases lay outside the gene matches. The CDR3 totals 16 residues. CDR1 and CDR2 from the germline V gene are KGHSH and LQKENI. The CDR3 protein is CASSPQTHRGTRGYTF. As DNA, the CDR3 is TGTGCCAGCTCACCACAAACCCACAGGGGGACAAGGGGCTACACCTTC. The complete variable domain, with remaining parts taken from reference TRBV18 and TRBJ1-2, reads NAGVMQNPRHLVRRRGQEARLRCSPMKGHSHVYWYRQLPEEGLKFMVYLQKENIIDESGMPKERFSAEFPKEGPSILRIQQVVRGDSAAYFCASSPQTHRGTRGYTFGSGTRLTVV.

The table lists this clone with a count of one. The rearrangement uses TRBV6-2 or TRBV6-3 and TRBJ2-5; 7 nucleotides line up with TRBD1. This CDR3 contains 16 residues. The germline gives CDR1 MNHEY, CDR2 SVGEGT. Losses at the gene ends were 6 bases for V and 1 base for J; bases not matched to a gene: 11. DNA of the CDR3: TGTGCCAGCAGCTCACGGACAGGCCATATCCAAGAGACCCAGTACTTC. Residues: CASSSRTGHIQETQYF.

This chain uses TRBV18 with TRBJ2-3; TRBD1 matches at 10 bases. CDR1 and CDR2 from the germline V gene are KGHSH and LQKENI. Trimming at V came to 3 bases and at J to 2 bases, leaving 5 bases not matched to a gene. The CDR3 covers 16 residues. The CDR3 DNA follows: TGTGCCAGCTCACCCCGGACAGGGGGGATCACAGATACGCAGTATTTT. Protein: CASSPRTGGITDTQYF.

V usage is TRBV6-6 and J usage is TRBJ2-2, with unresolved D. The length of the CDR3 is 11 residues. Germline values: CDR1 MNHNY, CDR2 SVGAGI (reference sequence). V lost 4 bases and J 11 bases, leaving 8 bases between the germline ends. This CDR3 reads CASSSLIELFF. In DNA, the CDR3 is TGTGCCAGCAGTTCGCTTATCGAGCTGTTTTTT.

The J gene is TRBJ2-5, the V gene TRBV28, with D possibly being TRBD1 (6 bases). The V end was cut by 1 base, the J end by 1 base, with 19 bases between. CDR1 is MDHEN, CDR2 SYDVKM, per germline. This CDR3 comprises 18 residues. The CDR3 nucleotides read TGTGCCAGCAGTTTATCAATGGGGTTAGGGGGTATCCAAGAGACCCAGTACTTC. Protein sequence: CASSLSMGLGGIQETQYF.

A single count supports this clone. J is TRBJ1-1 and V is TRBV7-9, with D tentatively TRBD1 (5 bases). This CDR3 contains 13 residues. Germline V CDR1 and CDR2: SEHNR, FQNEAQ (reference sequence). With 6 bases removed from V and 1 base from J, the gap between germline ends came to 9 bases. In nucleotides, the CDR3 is TGTGCCAGCAGTCCCCAGGGGAACACTGAAGCTTTCTTT. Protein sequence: CASSPQGNTEAFF.

The CDR3 protein is CASSPRQGGSETQYF. Written as DNA, the CDR3 is TGTGCCAGCTCACCACGACAGGGAGGGTCGGAGACCCAGTACTTC. The chain recombines TRBV18 with TRBJ2-5, with D perhaps matching TRBD1 or TRBD2 (7 bases each). Trimming took off 1 base at V and 5 bases at J, with 14 bases between the two ends. The CDR3 contains 15 residues. CDR1 KGHSH and CDR2 LQKENI come from the germline V gene.

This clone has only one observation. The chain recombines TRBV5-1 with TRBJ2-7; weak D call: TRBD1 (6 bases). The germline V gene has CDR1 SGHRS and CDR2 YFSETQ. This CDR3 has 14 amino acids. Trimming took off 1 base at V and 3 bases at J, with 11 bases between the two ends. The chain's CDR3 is CASSLPDRNYEQYF. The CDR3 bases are TGCGCCAGCAGCTTGCCCGACAGGAACTACGAGCAGTACTTC.

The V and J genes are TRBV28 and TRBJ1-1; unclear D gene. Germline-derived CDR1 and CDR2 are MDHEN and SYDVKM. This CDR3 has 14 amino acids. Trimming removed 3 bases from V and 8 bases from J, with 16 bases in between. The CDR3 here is CASSLLQARWEAFF. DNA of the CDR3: TGTGCCAGCAGTTTGTTGCAGGCCCGGTGGGAAGCTTTCTTT. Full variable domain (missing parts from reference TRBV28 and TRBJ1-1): DVKVTQSSRYLVKRTGEKVFLECVQDMDHENMFWYRQDPGLGLRLIYFSYDVKMKEKGDIPEGYSVSREKKERFSLILESASTNQTSMYLCASSLLQARWEAFFGQGTRLTVV.

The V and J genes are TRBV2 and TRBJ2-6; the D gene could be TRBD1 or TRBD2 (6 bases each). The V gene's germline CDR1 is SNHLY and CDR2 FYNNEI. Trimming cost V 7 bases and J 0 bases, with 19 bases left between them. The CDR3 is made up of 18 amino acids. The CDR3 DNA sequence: TGTGCCAGCAAGGGTTTGGGGGGCCCTACCTCTGGGGCCAACGTCCTGACTTTC. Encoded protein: CASKGLGGPTSGANVLTF. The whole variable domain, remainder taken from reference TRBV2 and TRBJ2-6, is EPEVTQTPSHQVTQMGQEVILRCVPISNHLYFYWYRQILGQKVEFLVSFYNNEISEKSEIFDDQFSVERPDGSNFTLKIRSTKLEDSAMYFCASKGLGGPTSGANVLTFGAGSRLTVL.

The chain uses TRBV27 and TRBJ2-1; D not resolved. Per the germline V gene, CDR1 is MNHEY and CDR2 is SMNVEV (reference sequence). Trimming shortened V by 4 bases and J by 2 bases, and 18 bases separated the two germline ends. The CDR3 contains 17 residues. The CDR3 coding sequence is TGTGCCAGCAGTTCCCTCTTTGGGCGATTTGCCTACAATGAGCAGTTCTTC. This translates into CASSSLFGRFAYNEQFF.

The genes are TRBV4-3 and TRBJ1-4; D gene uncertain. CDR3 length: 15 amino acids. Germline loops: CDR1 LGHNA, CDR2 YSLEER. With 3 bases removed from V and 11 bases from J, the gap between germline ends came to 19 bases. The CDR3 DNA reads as TGCGCCAGCAGCCACCGTATTGCAGATTTGGGTAAACTGTTTTTT. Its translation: CASSHRIADLGKLFF.

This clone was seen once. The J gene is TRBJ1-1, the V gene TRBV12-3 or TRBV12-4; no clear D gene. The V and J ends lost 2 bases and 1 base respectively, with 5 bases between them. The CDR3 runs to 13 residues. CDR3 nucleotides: TGTGCCAGCAGTTTAAGGGAGAACACTGAAGCTTTCTTT. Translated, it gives CASSLRENTEAFF.

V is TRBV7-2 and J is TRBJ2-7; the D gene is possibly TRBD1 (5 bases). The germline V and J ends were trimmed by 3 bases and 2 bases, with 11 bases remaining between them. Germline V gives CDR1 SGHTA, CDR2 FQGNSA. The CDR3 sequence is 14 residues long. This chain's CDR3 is CASSLGQKTYEQYF. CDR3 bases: TGTGCCAGCAGCTTGGGGCAGAAGACCTACGAGCAGTACTTC.

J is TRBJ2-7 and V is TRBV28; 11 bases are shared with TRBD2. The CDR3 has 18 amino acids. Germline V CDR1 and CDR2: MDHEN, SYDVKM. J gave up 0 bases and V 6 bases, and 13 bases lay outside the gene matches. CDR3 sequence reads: CASSPMGLAVGSSYEQYF. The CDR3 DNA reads TGTGCCAGCAGCCCAATGGGACTAGCGGTCGGAAGCTCCTACGAGCAGTACTTC.

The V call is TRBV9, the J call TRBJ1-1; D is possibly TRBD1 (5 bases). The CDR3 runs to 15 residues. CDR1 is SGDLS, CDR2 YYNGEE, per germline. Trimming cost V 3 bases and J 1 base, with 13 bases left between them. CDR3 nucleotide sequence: TGTGCCAGCAGCGCATCCGGGACTCAGAACACTGAAGCTTTCTTT. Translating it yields CASSASGTQNTEAFF.

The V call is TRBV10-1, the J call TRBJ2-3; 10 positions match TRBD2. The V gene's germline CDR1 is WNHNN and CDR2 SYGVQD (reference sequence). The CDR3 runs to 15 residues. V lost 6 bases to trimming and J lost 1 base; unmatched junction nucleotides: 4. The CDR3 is CASSGGTSGTDTQYF. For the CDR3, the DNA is TGCGCCAGCAGCGGGGGGACTAGCGGCACAGATACGCAGTATTTT.

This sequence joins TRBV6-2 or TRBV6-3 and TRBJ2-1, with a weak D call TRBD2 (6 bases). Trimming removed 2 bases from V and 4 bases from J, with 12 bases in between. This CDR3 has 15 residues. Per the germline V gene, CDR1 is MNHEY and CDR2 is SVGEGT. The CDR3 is CASSYLAQQYNEQFF. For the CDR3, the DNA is TGTGCCAGCAGTTACCTAGCGCAGCAATACAATGAGCAGTTCTTC.

The chain's CDR3 is CASSANRGGGFGNTIYF. CDR3 sequence (DNA): TGCGCCAGCAGCGCAAACAGGGGAGGTGGGTTCGGAAACACCATATATTTT. The chain couples TRBV4-1 to TRBJ1-3; 7 nucleotides line up with TRBD1. This CDR3 is 17 amino acids long. V lost 5 bases, J lost 4 bases, and 14 bases stayed unmatched. Germline V CDR1 and CDR2: MGHRA, YSYEKL.

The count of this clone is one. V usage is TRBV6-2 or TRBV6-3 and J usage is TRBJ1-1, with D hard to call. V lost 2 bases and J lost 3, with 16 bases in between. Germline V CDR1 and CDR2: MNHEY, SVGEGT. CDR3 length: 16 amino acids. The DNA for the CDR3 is TGTGCCAGCAGTTACGCGTTAAATCATGGGGACACTGAAGCTTTCTTT. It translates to CASSYALNHGDTEAFF.

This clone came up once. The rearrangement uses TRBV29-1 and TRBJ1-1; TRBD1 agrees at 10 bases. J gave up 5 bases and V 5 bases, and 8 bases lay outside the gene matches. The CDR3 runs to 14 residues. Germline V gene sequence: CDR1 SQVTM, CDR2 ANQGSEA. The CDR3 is CSVSGTGVGTEAFF. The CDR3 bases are TGCAGCGTTTCGGGGACAGGGGTTGGGACTGAAGCTTTCTTT.